Following are 6 T cell receptor beta chains from one sample sequenced in a study of metastatic and nonmetastatic thyroid tumors. Nobody among the patients had been given any treatment before thyroid surgery. TCRdb reprocessed the PCR reads via MiXCR. The sample shows 43,000 or so clones, roughly 15% of them seen only once. The sample comprised blood. The receptors come from a female donor with papillary thyroid cancer or a benign thyroid nodule (not recorded which). Some clones in this sample may be carry-over from other donors' samples.

This clone was seen a few times. A read error may be the cause here, since a much bigger clone is one base away. The CDR3 sequence: CASSQEAVGQGFNSPPHF. The CDR3 DNA reads TGTGCCAGCAGCCAAGAGGCCGTGGGACAGGGGTTTAATTCACCCCCCCACTTT. The chain uses TRBV4-2 and TRBJ1-6; 10 bases agree with TRBD1. From germline, CDR1 is LGHNA and CDR2 YNFKEQ. The CDR3 sequence is 18 residues long.

This clone was counted ten times or more. This chain links TRBV5-1 with TRBJ2-3; TRBD2 matches 8 bases. The CDR3 extends over 14 amino acids. Germline trimming cut 6 bases from V and 2 bases from J; bases unmatched to any gene: 5. CDR1 is SGHRS and CDR2 is YFSETQ in the germline V gene. CDR3 in amino acids: CASNPAGATDTQYF. The DNA of the CDR3 is TGCGCCAGCAACCCAGCGGGAGCCACAGATACGCAGTATTTT.

This clone was found a few times. V gene TRBV28 combines with J gene TRBJ1-5; tentatively, D is TRBD1 (6 bases). Germline V gene sequence: CDR1 MDHEN, CDR2 SYDVKM. Trimming left V 8 bases short and J 3 bases short, with 8 bases between. This CDR3 is built from 12 residues. As DNA, the CDR3 is TGTGCCAGCCGGACAGTCAATCAGCCCCAGCATTTT. Encoded protein: CASRTVNQPQHF.

This clone was seen repeatedly, ten times or more. The chain links TRBV12-3 or TRBV12-4 to TRBJ1-5; D ambiguous. This CDR3 region has 15 residues. V was shortened by 2 bases and J by 1 base, with 9 bases between the two germline ends. In nucleotides, the CDR3 is TGTGCCAGCAGTTTAAGCGGGTCGAGCAATCAGCCCCAGCATTTT. Translation gives CASSLSGSSNQPQHF.

This clone was observed many times. This chain links TRBV20-1 with TRBJ2-1; the match to TRBD2 covers 7 bases. The CDR3 covers 14 residues. CDR1 is DFQATT and CDR2 is SNEGSKA in the germline V gene (reference sequence). Unmatched junction bases numbered 9, after V lost 6 bases and J lost 4 bases. CDR3 amino acids: CSAVQGSGYNEQFF. CDR3 DNA sequence: TGCAGTGCCGTCCAAGGTAGCGGGTACAATGAGCAGTTCTTC.

There are many counts of this clone. The genes are TRBV7-9 and TRBJ1-1, with a tentative D call TRBD1 (5 bases). The CDR3 contains 15 residues. The germline V gene encodes CDR1 SEHNR and CDR2 FQNEAQ (reference sequence). Between the trimmed V and J ends, which lost 3 bases and 1 base, there was a span of 12 bases. The CDR3 sequence: CASSLLGEGNTEAFF. CDR3 DNA: TGTGCCAGCAGCTTGTTGGGGGAAGGGAACACTGAAGCTTTCTTT.